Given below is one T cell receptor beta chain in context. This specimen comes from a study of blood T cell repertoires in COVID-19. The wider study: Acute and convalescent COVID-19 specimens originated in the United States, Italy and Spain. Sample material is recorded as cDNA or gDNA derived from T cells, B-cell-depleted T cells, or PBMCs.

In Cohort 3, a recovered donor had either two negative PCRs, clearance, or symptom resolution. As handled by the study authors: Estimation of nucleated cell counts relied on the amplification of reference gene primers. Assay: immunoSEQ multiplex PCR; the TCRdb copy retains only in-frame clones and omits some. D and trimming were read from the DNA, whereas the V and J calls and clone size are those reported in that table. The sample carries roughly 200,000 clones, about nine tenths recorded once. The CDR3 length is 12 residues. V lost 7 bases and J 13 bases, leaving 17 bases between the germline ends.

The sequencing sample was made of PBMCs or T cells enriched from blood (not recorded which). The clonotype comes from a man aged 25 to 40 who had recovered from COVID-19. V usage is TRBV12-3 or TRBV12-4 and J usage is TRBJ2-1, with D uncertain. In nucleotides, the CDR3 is TGTGCCAGCACCCTCTCCGGGTCTTTACAGTTCTTC. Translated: CASTLSGSLQFF.